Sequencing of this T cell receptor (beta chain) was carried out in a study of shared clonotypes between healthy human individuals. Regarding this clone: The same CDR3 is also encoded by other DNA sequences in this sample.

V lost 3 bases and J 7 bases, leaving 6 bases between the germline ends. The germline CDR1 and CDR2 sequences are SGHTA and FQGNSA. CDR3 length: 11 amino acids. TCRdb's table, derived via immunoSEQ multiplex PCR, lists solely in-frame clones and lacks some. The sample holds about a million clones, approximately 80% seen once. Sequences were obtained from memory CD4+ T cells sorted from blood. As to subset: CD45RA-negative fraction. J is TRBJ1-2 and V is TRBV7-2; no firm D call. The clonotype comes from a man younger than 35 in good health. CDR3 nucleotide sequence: TGTGCCAGCAGCTTTGCATCTGGCTACACCTTC. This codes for CASSFASGYTF.